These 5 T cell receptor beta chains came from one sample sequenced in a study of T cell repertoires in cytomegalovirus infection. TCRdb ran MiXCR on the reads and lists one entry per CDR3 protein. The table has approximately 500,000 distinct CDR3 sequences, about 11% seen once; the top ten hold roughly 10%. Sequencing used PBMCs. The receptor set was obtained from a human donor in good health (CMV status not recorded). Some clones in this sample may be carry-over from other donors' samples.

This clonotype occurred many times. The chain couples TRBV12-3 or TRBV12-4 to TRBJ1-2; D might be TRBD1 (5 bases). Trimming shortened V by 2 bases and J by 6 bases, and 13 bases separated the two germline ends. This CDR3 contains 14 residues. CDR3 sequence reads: CASSLNQGGHGYTF. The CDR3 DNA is TGTGCCAGCAGTTTAAATCAGGGTGGTCATGGCTACACCTTC.

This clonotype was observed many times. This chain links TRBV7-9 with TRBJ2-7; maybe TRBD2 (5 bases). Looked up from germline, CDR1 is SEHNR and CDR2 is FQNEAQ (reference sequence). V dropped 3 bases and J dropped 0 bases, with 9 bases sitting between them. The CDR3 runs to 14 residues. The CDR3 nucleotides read TGTGCCAGCAGCTTGAGGGCAGGCTCCTACGAGCAGTACTTC. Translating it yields CASSLRAGSYEQYF.

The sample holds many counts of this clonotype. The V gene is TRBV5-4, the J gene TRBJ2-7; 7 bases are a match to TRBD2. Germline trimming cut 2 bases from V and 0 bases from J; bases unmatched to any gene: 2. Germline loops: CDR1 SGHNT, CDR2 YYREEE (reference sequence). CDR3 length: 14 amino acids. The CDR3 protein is CASSFAGDSYEQYF. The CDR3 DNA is TGTGCCAGCAGCTTCGCGGGAGACTCCTACGAGCAGTACTTC.

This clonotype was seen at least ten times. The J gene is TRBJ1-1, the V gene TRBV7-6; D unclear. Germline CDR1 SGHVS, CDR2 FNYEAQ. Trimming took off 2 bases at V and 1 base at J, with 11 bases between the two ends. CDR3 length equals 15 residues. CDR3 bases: TGTGCCAGCAGCTTATGGGAGTCTGGGAACACTGAAGCTTTCTTT. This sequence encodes CASSLWESGNTEAFF.

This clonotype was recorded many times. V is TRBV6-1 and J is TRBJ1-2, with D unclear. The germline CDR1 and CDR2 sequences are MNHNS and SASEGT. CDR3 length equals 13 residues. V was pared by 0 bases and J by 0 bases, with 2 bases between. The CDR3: CASSEATNYGYTF. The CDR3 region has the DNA TGTGCCAGCAGTGAAGCTACTAACTATGGCTACACCTTC.